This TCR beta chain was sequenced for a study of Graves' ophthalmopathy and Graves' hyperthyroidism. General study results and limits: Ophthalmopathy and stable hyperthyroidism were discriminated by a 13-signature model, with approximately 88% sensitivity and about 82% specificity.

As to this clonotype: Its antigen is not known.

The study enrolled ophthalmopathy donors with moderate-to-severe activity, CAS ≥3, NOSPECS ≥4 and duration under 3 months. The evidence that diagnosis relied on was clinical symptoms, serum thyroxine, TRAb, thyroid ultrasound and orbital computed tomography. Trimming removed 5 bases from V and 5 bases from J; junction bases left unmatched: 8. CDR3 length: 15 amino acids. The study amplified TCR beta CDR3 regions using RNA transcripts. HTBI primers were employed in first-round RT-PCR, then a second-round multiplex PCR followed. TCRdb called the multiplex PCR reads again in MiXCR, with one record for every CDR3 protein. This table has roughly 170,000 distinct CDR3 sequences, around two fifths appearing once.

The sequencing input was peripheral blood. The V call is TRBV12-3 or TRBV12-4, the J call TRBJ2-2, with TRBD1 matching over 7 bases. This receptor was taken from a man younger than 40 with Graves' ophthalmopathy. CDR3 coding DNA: TGTGCCAGCAGTCAAGACAGGGCGGTAACCGGGGAGCTGTTTTTT. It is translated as CASSQDRAVTGELFF.